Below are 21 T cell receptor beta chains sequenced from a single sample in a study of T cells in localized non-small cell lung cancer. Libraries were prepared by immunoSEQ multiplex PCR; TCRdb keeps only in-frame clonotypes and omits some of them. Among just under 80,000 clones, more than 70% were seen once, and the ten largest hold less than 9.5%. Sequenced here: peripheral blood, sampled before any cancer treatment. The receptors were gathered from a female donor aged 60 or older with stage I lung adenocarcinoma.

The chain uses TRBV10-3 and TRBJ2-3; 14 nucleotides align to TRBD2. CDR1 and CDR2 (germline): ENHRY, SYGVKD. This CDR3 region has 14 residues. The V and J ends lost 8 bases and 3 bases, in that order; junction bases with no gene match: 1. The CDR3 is CAIGTSGSTDTQYF. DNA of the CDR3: TGTGCCATCGGGACTAGCGGGAGTACAGATACGCAGTATTTT.

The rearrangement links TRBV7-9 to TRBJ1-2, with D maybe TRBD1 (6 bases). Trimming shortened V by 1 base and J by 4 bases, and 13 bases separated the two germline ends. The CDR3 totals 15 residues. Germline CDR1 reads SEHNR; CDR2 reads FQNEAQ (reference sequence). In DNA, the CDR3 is TGTGCCAGCAGCTTAGAACAGGGCTATAGCTATGGCTACACCTTC. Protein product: CASSLEQGYSYGYTF.

The CDR3: CASSPALDSDSPLHF. CDR3 nucleotides: TGTGCCAGCTCACCGGCCCTAGACTCGGATTCACCCCTCCACTTT. The rearrangement joins TRBV18 to TRBJ1-6; no clear D gene. Germline V gene data show CDR1 as KGHSH and CDR2 as LQKENI. Trimming took off 3 bases at V and 8 bases at J, with 14 bases between the two ends. The CDR3 has 15 amino acids. Full variable domain (remainder filled in from reference TRBV18 and TRBJ1-6): NAGVMQNPRHLVRRRGQEARLRCSPMKGHSHVYWYRQLPEEGLKFMVYLQKENIIDESGMPKERFSAEFPKEGPSILRIQQVVRGDSAAYFCASSPALDSDSPLHFGNGTRLTVT.

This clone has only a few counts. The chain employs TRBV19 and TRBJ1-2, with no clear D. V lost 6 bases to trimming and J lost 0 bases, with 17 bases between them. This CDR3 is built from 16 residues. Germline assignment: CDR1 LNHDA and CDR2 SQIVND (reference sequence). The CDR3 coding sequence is TGTGCCAGTAGCGGGGAGAGGGTGAAAGCTAACTATGGCTACACCTTC. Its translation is CASSGERVKANYGYTF.

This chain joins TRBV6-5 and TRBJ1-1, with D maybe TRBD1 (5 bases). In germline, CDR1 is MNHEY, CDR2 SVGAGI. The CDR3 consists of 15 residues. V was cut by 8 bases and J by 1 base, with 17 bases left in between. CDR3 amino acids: CASRKTGLPNTEAFF. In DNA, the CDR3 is TGTGCCAGCCGAAAGACGGGACTCCCGAACACTGAAGCTTTCTTT.

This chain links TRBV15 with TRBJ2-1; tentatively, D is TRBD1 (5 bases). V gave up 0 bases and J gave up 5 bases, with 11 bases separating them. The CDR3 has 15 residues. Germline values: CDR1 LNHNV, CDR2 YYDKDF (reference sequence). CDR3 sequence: CATSRDYSGNNEQFF. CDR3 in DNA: TGTGCCACCAGCAGAGATTATTCAGGGAACAATGAGCAGTTCTTC.

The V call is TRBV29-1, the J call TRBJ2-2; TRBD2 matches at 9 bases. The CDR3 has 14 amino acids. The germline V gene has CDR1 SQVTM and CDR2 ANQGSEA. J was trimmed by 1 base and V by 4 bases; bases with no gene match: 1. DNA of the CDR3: TGCAGCGTTGTACTAGCGGGGAACACCGGGGAGCTGTTTTTT. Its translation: CSVVLAGNTGELFF.

The CDR3 loop reads CASSLRFGDTEAFF. For the CDR3, the DNA is TGTGCCAGCAGCTTACGATTTGGGGACACTGAAGCTTTCTTT. This rearrangement joins TRBV7-9 to TRBJ1-1; D is ambiguous. CDR3 length: 14 amino acids. Germline V gives CDR1 SEHNR, CDR2 FQNEAQ (reference sequence). V was cut by 2 bases and J by 3 bases, with 10 bases left in between.

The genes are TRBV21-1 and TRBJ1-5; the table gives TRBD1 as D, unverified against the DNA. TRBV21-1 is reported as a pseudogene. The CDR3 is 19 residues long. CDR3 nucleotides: TGTGCCAGCAGCAAAGGTTTGTGCCGGGACAGGGCCTTAAATCAGCCCCAGCATTTT. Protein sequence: CASSKGLCRDRALNQPQHF.

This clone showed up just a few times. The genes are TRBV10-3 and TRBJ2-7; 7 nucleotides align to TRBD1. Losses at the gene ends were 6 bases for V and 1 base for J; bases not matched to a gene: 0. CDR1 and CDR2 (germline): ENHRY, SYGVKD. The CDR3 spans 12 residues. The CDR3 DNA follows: TGTGCCATCAGGACAGGGTCCTACGAGCAGTACTTC. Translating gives CAIRTGSYEQYF.

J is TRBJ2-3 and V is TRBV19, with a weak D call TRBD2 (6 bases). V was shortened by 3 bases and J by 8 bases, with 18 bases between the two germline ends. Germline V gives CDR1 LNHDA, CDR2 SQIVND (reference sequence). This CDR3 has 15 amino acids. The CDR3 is CASSIRGLASGTQYF. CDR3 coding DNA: TGTGCCAGTAGTATTCGGGGACTGGCGTCGGGTACGCAGTATTTT. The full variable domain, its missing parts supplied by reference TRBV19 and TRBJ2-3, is DGGITQSPKYLFRKEGQNVTLSCEQNLNHDAMYWYRQDPGQGLRLIYYSQIVNDFQKGDIAEGYSVSREKKESFPLTVTSAQKNPTAFYLCASSIRGLASGTQYFGPGTRLTVL.

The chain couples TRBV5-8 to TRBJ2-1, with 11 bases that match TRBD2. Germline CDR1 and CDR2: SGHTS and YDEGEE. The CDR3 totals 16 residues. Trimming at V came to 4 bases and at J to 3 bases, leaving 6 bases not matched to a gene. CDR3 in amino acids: CASSKPGLAVYNEQFF. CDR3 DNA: TGTGCCAGCAGCAAACCGGGACTAGCGGTCTACAATGAGCAGTTCTTC.

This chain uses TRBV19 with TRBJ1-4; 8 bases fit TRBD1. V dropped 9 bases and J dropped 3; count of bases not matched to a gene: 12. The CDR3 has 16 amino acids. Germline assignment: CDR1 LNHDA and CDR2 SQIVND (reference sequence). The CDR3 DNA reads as TGTGCCAGCAAACGACAGGGGCCGGTGGCTAATGAAAAACTGTTTTTT. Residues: CASKRQGPVANEKLFF.

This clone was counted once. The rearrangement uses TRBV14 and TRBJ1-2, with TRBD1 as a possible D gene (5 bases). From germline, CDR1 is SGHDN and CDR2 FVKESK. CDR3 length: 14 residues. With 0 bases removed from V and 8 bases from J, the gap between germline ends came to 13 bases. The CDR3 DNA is TGTGCCAGCAGCCAAGATAACGACAGAATCGGCTACACCTTC. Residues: CASSQDNDRIGYTF.

As DNA, the CDR3 is TGTGCCAGCACCACCCAGCCGAACTCCTACAATGAGCAGTTCTTC. Translated: CASTTQPNSYNEQFF. The chain links TRBV9 to TRBJ2-1; D is unresolved. CDR3 length: 15 amino acids. V lost 6 bases to trimming and J lost 0 bases, with 13 bases between them. The V gene's germline CDR1 is SGDLS and CDR2 YYNGEE.

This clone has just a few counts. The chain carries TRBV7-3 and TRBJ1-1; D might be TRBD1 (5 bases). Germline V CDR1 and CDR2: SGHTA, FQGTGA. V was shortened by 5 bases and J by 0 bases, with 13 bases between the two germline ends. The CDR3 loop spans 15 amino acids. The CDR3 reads CASSPGPTVNTEAFF. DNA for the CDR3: TGTGCCAGCAGCCCGGGGCCGACGGTGAACACTGAAGCTTTCTTT.

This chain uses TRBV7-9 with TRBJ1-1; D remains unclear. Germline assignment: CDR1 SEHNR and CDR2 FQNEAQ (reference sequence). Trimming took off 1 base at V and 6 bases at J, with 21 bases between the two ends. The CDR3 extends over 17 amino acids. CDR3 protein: CASSLDGSSGIVAEAFF. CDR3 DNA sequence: TGTGCCAGCAGCTTAGACGGTTCTTCGGGGATAGTAGCTGAAGCTTTCTTT.

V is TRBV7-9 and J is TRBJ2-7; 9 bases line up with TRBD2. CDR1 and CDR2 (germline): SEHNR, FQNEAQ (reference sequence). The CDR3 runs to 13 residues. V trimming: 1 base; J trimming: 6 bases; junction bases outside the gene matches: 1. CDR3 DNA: TGTGCCAGCAGCTTAGGGACTAGCGTCGAGCAGTACTTC. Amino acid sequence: CASSLGTSVEQYF.

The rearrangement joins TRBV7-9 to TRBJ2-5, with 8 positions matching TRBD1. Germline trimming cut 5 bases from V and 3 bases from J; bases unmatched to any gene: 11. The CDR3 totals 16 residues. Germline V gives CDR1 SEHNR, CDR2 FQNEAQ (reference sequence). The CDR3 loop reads CASSPTEDRDEETQYF. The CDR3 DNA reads TGTGCCAGCAGCCCCACCGAGGACAGGGATGAAGAGACCCAGTACTTC.

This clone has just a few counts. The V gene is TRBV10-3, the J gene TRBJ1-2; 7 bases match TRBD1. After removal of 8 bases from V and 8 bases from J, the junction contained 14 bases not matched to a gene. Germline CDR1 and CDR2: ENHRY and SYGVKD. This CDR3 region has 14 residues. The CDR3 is CAIGRQGGDSGYTF. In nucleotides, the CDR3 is TGTGCCATCGGAAGACAGGGAGGGGATAGCGGCTACACCTTC.

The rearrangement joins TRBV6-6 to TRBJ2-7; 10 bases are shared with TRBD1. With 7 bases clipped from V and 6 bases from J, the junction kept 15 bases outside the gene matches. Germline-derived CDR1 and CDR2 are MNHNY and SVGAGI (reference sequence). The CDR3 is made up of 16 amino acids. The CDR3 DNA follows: TGTGCCAGCATTACGGGGAACGACAGGGGGCCCGTCGAGCAGTACTTC. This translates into CASITGNDRGPVEQYF.